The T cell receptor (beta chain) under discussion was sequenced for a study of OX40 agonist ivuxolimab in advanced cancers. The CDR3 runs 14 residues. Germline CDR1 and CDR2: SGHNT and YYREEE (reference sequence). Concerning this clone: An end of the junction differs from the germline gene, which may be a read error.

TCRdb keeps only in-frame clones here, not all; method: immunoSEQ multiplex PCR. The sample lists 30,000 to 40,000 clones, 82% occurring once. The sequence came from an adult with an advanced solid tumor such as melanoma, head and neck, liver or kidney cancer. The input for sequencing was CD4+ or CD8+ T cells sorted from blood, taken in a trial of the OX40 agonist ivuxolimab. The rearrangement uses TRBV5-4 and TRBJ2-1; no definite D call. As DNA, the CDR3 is TGCGCCAGCAGCCAAGATCCGCCGTATAATGAGCAGTTCTTC. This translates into CASSQDPPYNEQFF.